Following are 8 T cell receptor beta chains from one sample sequenced in a study of tissue T cells after allogeneic stem cell transplantation. The repertoire was sequenced with immunoSEQ multiplex PCR; TCRdb's copy has only in-frame clones and lacks some. The sample holds 48,000 or so clones, less than 75% seen once. The material sequenced was sorted cells pooled from one or two spleens. All receptors derive from a pool of C57BL/6 mice in good health.

Turning to this clone: Germline and genes here are mouse. The read ends 1 residue before the CDR3 terminus; that terminus is restored from the germline J gene. The V gene is TRBV5, the J gene TRBJ2-1, with unresolved D. Germline V lookup: CDR1 LGHNA, CDR2 YNLKQL (reference sequence). Trimming cost V 11 bases and J 2 bases, with 13 bases left between them. The CDR3 contains 13 residues. The CDR3 sequence is CAAAPGDYAEQFF. CDR3 DNA (partial): TGTGCCGCAGCCCCCGGGGACTATGCTGAGCAGTTC.

Details on this clone: Gene names and germline refer to mouse. The DNA ends 1 residue before the CDR3 does, and the rest of the CDR3 is filled in from the germline J gene. This sequence joins TRBV2 and TRBJ2-2; 12 nucleotides line up with TRBD2. The germline gives CDR1 LGHNA, CDR2 YSYQKL. V shed 4 bases, J shed 5 bases, and the junction held 5 bases outside the gene matches. This CDR3 is built from 16 residues. The CDR3 loop reads CASSRLGGLGTGQLYF. The covered CDR3 bases are TGTGCCAGCAGCCGACTGGGGGGGCTAGGTACCGGGCAGCTCTAC. Variable domain in full (rest from reference TRBV2 and TRBJ2-2): DPKIIQKPKYLVAVTGSEKILICEQYLGHNAMYWYRQSAKKPLEFMFSYSYQKLMDNQTASSRFQPQSSKKNHLDLQITALKPDDSATYFCASSRLGGLGTGQLYFGEGSKLTVL.

About this clone: Mouse names are used for the genes. The read is 1 residue too short to cover the CDR3 end, so that end is filled in from the germline J gene. The chain has TRBV3 and TRBJ2-5, with no clear D. Trimming shortened V by 1 base and J by 2 bases, and 4 bases separated the two germline ends. The CDR3 loop spans 13 amino acids. Per the germline V gene, CDR1 is SNHLY and CDR2 is FYNGKV (reference sequence). The DNA read from the CDR3 is TGTGCCAGCAGCTTAGAGGTCCAAGACACCCAGTAC. It yields the protein CASSLEVQDTQY. The full CDR3 sequence reads CASSLEVQDTQYF.

To note about this clone: Genes and germline come from the mouse. Sequencing ends 1 residue short of the CDR3 end; the germline J gene provides the rest. The rearrangement links TRBV31 to TRBJ1-4; D gene unclear. The CDR3 totals 13 residues. From germline, CDR1 is GKSSPN and CDR2 SITVG. Deletions cut 1 base from V and 0 bases from J, with 3 bases between. Here the CDR3 reads CAWSQISNERLFF. CDR3 bases read: TGTGCCTGGAGTCAGATTTCCAACGAAAGATTATTT.

A word on this clone: Here the gene names and germline are mouse. Read sequence stops 1 residue before the CDR3 end, and the germline J gene provides the missing end. V and J are TRBV15 and TRBJ2-7, with 11 bases lining up with TRBD2. After removal of 5 bases from V and 6 bases from J, the junction contained 6 bases not matched to a gene. The CDR3 consists of 14 residues. Germline lookup yields CDR1 SGHND and CDR2 FRSKSL. The CDR3 is CASSPGTGGCEQYF. CDR3 DNA, as far as it was read: TGTGCCAGCAGTCCCGGGACTGGGGGTTGTGAACAGTAC.

To note about this clone: Here the gene names and germline are mouse. Coverage ceases 1 residue before the CDR3 finishes, and the germline J gene fills in the end. V gene TRBV19 combines with J gene TRBJ1-1, with TRBD1 as a possible D gene (5 bases). The V end lost 3 bases, the J end lost 1 base, and 10 bases lay between the germline ends. The germline V gene encodes CDR1 FNHDT and CDR2 SITEND (reference sequence). The CDR3 contains 14 residues. The sequenced CDR3 bases are TGTGCCAGCAGTACATCAGGGCCGAACACAGAAGTCTTC. Translated, it gives CASSTSGPNTEVF. The CDR3 in its entirety is CASSTSGPNTEVFF.

This clone appeared a few times. Genes and germline come from the mouse. Read data end 1 residue before the CDR3 end; the end is taken from the germline J gene. The chain links TRBV1 to TRBJ2-7, with TRBD2 matching 10 bases. With 3 bases clipped from V and 4 bases from J, the junction kept 3 bases outside the gene matches. The CDR3 sequence is 14 residues long. Germline V lookup: CDR1 NSQYPW, CDR2 LRSPGD (reference sequence). The CDR3 sequence is CTCSAGTGAYEQYF. Incomplete CDR3 DNA: TGCACCTGCAGTGCCGGGACTGGGGCATATGAACAGTAC.

Note on this clone: Gene and germline names: mouse. The sequence runs out 1 residue before the end of the CDR3; the remainder is reconstructed from the germline J gene. The gene calls are TRBV2 and TRBJ2-3; possible D gene TRBD1, 6 bases. This CDR3 is 15 amino acids long. The germline V gene encodes CDR1 LGHNA and CDR2 YSYQKL. V was clipped by 1 base and J by 0 bases, with 8 bases between them. CDR3 protein: CASSQGTASAETLYF. Partial CDR3 DNA: TGTGCCAGCAGCCAAGGGACAGCTAGTGCAGAAACGCTGTAT.